One sample yielded the 20 T cell receptor beta chains listed below, sequenced in a study of T cell repertoires in aging, cancer and after chemotherapy. The template was genomic DNA from peripheral blood, not RNA. Multiplex touch-down PCR with TRB-A/B primers amplified rearranged V-D-J TRB sequences. One entry per CDR3 protein, called by TCRdb with MiXCR from the multiplex PCR reads. The data hold about 1,000 distinct CDR3 sequences, with about 34% observed a single time. The sample was blood. The receptors here all came from a human donor with a solid tumor.

The chain joins TRBV11-3 to TRBJ2-1; 8 nucleotides match TRBD1. The J segment lost 7 bases and the V segment lost 5 bases, leaving 4 bases of the junction unmatched. The CDR3 loop spans 13 amino acids. The germline CDR1 and CDR2 sequences are SGHNT and YENEEA. CDR3 protein: CASSTDRGNEQFF. CDR3 bases: TGTGCCAGCAGCACCGACAGGGGAAATGAGCAGTTCTTC.

This chain joins TRBV5-6 and TRBJ2-7; TRBD1 agrees at 8 bases. Germline values: CDR1 SGHDT, CDR2 YYEEEE. Trimming at V came to 2 bases and at J to 2 bases, leaving 3 bases not matched to a gene. There are 14 residues in the CDR3. The chain's CDR3 is CASSLRTGTYEQYF. The CDR3 bases are TGTGCCAGCAGCTTAAGGACAGGGACCTACGAGCAGTACTTC.

The chain combines TRBV7-2 with TRBJ2-5; D is unresolved. CDR3 length equals 17 residues. Germline CDR1 and CDR2: SGHTA and FQGNSA. The germline V and J ends were trimmed by 1 base and 4 bases, with 19 bases remaining between them. The chain's CDR3 is CASSLDSGKNNRETQYF. CDR3 in DNA: TGTGCCAGCAGCTTAGATTCCGGTAAAAATAATAGAGAGACCCAGTACTTC.

This clonotype was detected only a few times. CDR3 protein: CATKGGAASTDTQYF. For the CDR3, the DNA is TGTGCCACCAAGGGGGGGGCAGCTAGCACAGATACGCAGTATTTT. The chain combines TRBV19 with TRBJ2-3; tentative D call: TRBD2 (7 bases). The germline CDR1 and CDR2 sequences are LNHDA and SQIVND (reference sequence). V was cut by 10 bases and J by 0 bases, with 17 bases left in between. This CDR3 is 15 amino acids long.

The chain is built from TRBV20-1 and TRBJ2-3; 14 bases align to TRBD2. Looked up from germline, CDR1 is DFQATT and CDR2 is SNEGSKA (reference sequence). This CDR3 contains 15 residues. V lost 6 bases, J lost 2 bases, and 4 bases stayed unmatched. Here the CDR3 DNA reads TGCAGTGCACCGGGACTAGCGGGAGCCACAGATACGCAGTATTTT. It yields the protein CSAPGLAGATDTQYF.

V is TRBV7-9 and J is TRBJ2-5; 9 bases are shared with TRBD2. There are 19 residues in the CDR3. V was pared by 5 bases and J by 1 base, with 17 bases of the junction left unmatched. Looked up from germline, CDR1 is SEHNR and CDR2 is FQNEAQ (reference sequence). The CDR3 DNA reads TGTGCCAGCAGCCTGGGACTAGCAAGGGGTAACCTTCTCCAAGAGACCCAGTACTTC. Translation gives CASSLGLARGNLLQETQYF. Full variable domain (missing parts from reference TRBV7-9 and TRBJ2-5): DTGVSQNPRHKITKRGQNVTFRCDPISEHNRLYWYRQTLGQGPEFLTYFQNEAQLEKSRLLSDRFSAERPKGSFSTLEIQRTEQGDSAMYLCASSLGLARGNLLQETQYFGPGTRLLVL.

This chain links TRBV6-5 with TRBJ1-2; 7 bases map to TRBD1. Trimming at V came to 5 bases and at J to 7 bases, leaving 10 bases not matched to a gene. This CDR3 is built from 14 residues. Germline V gene sequence: CDR1 MNHEY, CDR2 SVGAGI. This chain's CDR3 is CASSPATGTVGYTF. The CDR3 nucleotides read TGTGCCAGCAGTCCGGCGACAGGGACCGTTGGCTACACCTTC.

The chain links TRBV7-2 to TRBJ2-6; D gene ambiguous. V was trimmed by 2 bases and J by 0 bases, leaving 11 bases between them. From germline, CDR1 is SGHTA and CDR2 FQGNSA. This CDR3 comprises 17 residues. CDR3 in amino acids: CASSLLVLGSGANVLTF. The CDR3 DNA follows: TGTGCCAGCAGCTTACTAGTTCTGGGCTCTGGGGCCAACGTCCTGACTTTC.

This clonotype appeared once. The limits of the CDR3 on the DNA are not certain, so only TCRdb's listed CDR3 is given. V usage is TRBV5-6 and J usage is TRBJ2-7; whether TRBD1, the table's D call, matches the DNA was not checked. Germline CDR1 and CDR2: SGHDT and YYEEEE. Including both end residues, the CDR3 is 23 amino acids long. The CDR3 sequence: CASSFYICSARAPFGGDIYEQYF.

Sample share makes this clonotype medium-sized. This sequence joins TRBV7-2 and TRBJ2-3; D could derive from TRBD1 or TRBD2 (5 bases each). The ends were cut back, 5 bases at V and 2 bases at J, with 11 bases in the middle. CDR1 and CDR2 from the germline V gene are SGHTA and FQGNSA. The CDR3 has 14 residues. CDR3 coding DNA: TGTGCCAGCAGCCCAGGGACCCTCACAGATACGCAGTATTTT. It is translated as CASSPGTLTDTQYF.

The chain uses TRBV28 and TRBJ2-3; 7 positions agree with TRBD2. The CDR3 length is 16 residues. Germline CDR1 is MDHEN and CDR2 is SYDVKM. J gave up 2 bases and V 3 bases, and 8 bases lay outside the gene matches. Here the CDR3 DNA reads TGTGCCAGCAGTTTCACGCGGGAGCGGGACACAGATACGCAGTATTTT. Protein: CASSFTRERDTDTQYF.

The gene calls are TRBV2 and TRBJ2-7; 10 bases align to TRBD1. The CDR3 sequence is 15 residues long. With V trimmed by 2 bases and J by 7 bases, 8 bases remained unmatched. Germline values: CDR1 SNHLY, CDR2 FYNNEI. The chain's CDR3 is CASSEQGTGAEEQYF. In DNA, the CDR3 is TGTGCCAGCAGTGAACAGGGGACAGGGGCGGAAGAGCAGTACTTC.

A word on this clonotype: One end of the junction varies from germline; a read error may be responsible. The V and J genes are TRBV6-1 and TRBJ1-1, with D possibly being TRBD1 (5 bases). The CDR3 is 15 residues long. The germline V gene has CDR1 MNHNS and CDR2 SASEGT. The CDR3 is CASSEPGNSNTEALF. In DNA form, the CDR3 reads TGTGCCAGCAGTGAACCAGGGAATTCGAACACTGAAGCTTTATTT.

In this sample, this clonotype turned up a few times. The chain links TRBV6-5 to TRBJ1-6; perhaps TRBD1 as D (6 bases). V was pared by 7 bases and J by 8 bases, with 12 bases between. Germline V lookup: CDR1 MNHEY, CDR2 SVGAGI. This CDR3 is 13 amino acids long. The DNA of the CDR3 is TGTGCCAGCACGTCAGGGGCAGATTCACCCCTCCACTTT. It yields the protein CASTSGADSPLHF.

This clonotype occurred a few times. The DNA of the CDR3 is TGCAGTGCTAGAGATGCCCACCAGGGTGGGAGCAATCAGCCCCAGCATTTT. It is translated as CSARDAHQGGSNQPQHF. The chain combines TRBV20-1 with TRBJ1-5; possible D gene TRBD1, 5 bases. CDR1 is DFQATT and CDR2 is SNEGSKA in the germline V gene (reference sequence). This CDR3 is 17 amino acids long. Trimming removed 0 bases from V and 1 base from J, with 16 bases in between.

This clonotype was detected only a few times. The V call is TRBV30, the J call TRBJ2-3; 7 nucleotides align to TRBD2. The CDR3 length is 14 residues. Germline V gene sequence: CDR1 GTSNPN, CDR2 SVGIG (reference sequence). V was pared by 5 bases and J by 2 bases, with 7 bases of the junction left unmatched. This chain's CDR3 is CAWGGGLNTDTQYF. The CDR3 bases are TGTGCCTGGGGGGGGGGACTTAACACAGATACGCAGTATTTT.

The chain couples TRBV6-5 to TRBJ2-2; TRBD2 might be the D (7 bases). The V end was cut by 5 bases, the J end by 5 bases, with 15 bases between. From germline, CDR1 is MNHEY and CDR2 SVGAGI. This CDR3 contains 15 residues. DNA for the CDR3: TGTGCCAGCAGTGGCACGGGGGGCCGAACCGGGGAGCTGTTTTTT. Its protein is CASSGTGGRTGELFF.

This clonotype was found once. At one end, the junction sequence differs from germline, possibly due to a read error. The chain joins TRBV6-2 or TRBV6-3 to TRBJ2-7; D possibly matches TRBD1 or TRBD2 (5 bases each). This CDR3 has 11 residues. Germline V CDR1 and CDR2: MNHEY, SVGEGT. CDR3 residues: CVSRGVSKQYF. CDR3 coding DNA: TGTGTCAGCAGAGGGGTTTCGAAGCAGTACTTC.

A note on this clonotype: Possible read error: a much larger clone is one base away. This sequence joins TRBV20-1 and TRBJ2-7; 7 nucleotides match TRBD2. Germline V gives CDR1 DFQATT, CDR2 SNEGSKA (reference sequence). The CDR3 spans 13 residues. J gave up 0 bases and V 3 bases, and 2 bases lay outside the gene matches. Here the CDR3 DNA reads TGCAGTGCTAGGCGGGAGAGCTCCTACGAGCAGTACTTC. The encoded protein is CSARRESSYEQYF.

The chain has TRBV30 and TRBJ2-1; TRBD2 might be the D (6 bases). The germline CDR1 and CDR2 sequences are GTSNPN and SVGIG (reference sequence). Trimming took off 3 bases at V and 5 bases at J, with 17 bases between the two ends. CDR3 length: 15 residues. The CDR3 sequence is CAWRAYGRGHNEQFF. CDR3 bases: TGTGCCTGGAGAGCGTATGGGCGGGGACACAATGAGCAGTTCTTC.